Presented here are 17 T cell receptor beta chains from one specimen sequenced in a study of T-cell reconstitution after alpha-beta-depleted transplantation in children. During its preparation, the TCRbeta library received unique molecular identifiers. TCRdb reanalysed the PCR reads using MiXCR and keeps one entry per CDR3 protein. Among some 400,000 distinct CDR3 sequences listed, about a fifth were seen once. The sample consisted of PBMCs from the stem cell graft donor, taken from the stem cell graft. The receptors shown here come from a human donor who donated a stem cell graft to a child with acute myeloid leukemia.

This clonotype has just a few counts. The V gene is TRBV5-1, the J gene TRBJ2-1; weak D call: TRBD2 (5 bases). The V gene's germline CDR1 is SGHRS and CDR2 YFSETQ. V was pared by 4 bases and J by 0 bases, with 14 bases between. The CDR3 contains 16 residues. The CDR3 loop reads CASSPFLGSSYNEQFF. Here the CDR3 DNA reads TGCGCCAGCAGCCCCTTTTTAGGGAGCTCCTACAATGAGCAGTTCTTC.

This chain's CDR3 is CASSPSTGSLSEQYF. CDR3 DNA: TGTGCCAGCAGCCCCTCGACAGGGTCGTTGAGTGAGCAGTACTTC. The V and J genes are TRBV7-8 and TRBJ2-7, with TRBD1 matching 7 bases. V lost 5 bases to trimming and J lost 7 bases; unmatched junction nucleotides: 14. Germline V CDR1 and CDR2: SGHVS, FQNEAQ. The CDR3 runs 15 residues. Looking up the rest from reference TRBV7-8 and TRBJ2-7 gives the full variable domain: GAGVSQSPRYKVAKRGQDVALRCDPISGHVSLFWYQQALGQGPEFLTYFQNEAQLDKSGLPSDRFFAERPEGSVSTLKIQRTQQEDSAVYLCASSPSTGSLSEQYFGPGTRLTVT.

This chain connects TRBV5-5 to TRBJ1-1; D call uncertain. Trimming pared 7 bases from V and 4 bases from J, leaving 8 bases between. Germline values: CDR1 SGHKS, CDR2 YYEKEE (reference sequence). This CDR3 spans 11 amino acids. CDR3 coding DNA: TGTGCCAGCTTGGTAGGCACTGAAGCTTTCTTT. It encodes CASLVGTEAFF.

In this sample, this clonotype turned up many times. This rearrangement joins TRBV20-1 to TRBJ1-5, with D possibly being TRBD1 (6 bases). The V end was cut by 6 bases, the J end by 1 base, with 13 bases between. Germline CDR1 reads DFQATT; CDR2 reads SNEGSKA (reference sequence). The CDR3 extends over 14 amino acids. CDR3 loop: CSAEQGVSNQPQHF. The CDR3, as DNA: TGCAGTGCGGAACAGGGTGTGAGCAATCAGCCCCAGCATTTT.

The rearrangement links TRBV6-6 to TRBJ2-7, with D hard to call. Per the germline V gene, CDR1 is MNHNY and CDR2 is SVGAGI (reference sequence). The V gene lost 2 bases and the J gene lost 5 bases, with 7 bases spanning the gap. CDR3 size: 12 residues. CDR3 protein: CASSYGPNEQYF. CDR3 bases: TGTGCCAGCAGTTACGGTCCGAACGAGCAGTACTTC.

The rearrangement links TRBV11-2 to TRBJ2-3, with D possibly TRBD2 on 6 matching bases. CDR3 length equals 17 residues. V lost 5 bases, J lost 1 base, and 19 bases lay in between. Germline loops: CDR1 SGHAT, CDR2 FQNNGV. The CDR3 sequence is CASSPTRAGGRTDTQYF. DNA of the CDR3: TGTGCCAGCAGCCCCACTAGAGCGGGTGGGCGCACAGATACGCAGTATTTT.

This clonotype was observed a few times. The V call is TRBV27, the J call TRBJ1-5, with 9 bases lining up with TRBD1. There are 15 residues in the CDR3. Unmatched junction bases numbered 3, after V lost 0 bases and J lost 6 bases. The germline CDR1 and CDR2 sequences are MNHEY and SMNVEV (reference sequence). Here the CDR3 reads CASSLSGDRVQPQHF. CDR3 bases: TGTGCCAGCAGTTTATCGGGGGACAGGGTTCAGCCCCAGCATTTT.

V is TRBV29-1 and J is TRBJ2-3; 10 bases match TRBD2. The germline V gene encodes CDR1 SQVTM and CDR2 ANQGSEA. With 7 bases clipped from V and 2 bases from J, the junction kept 6 bases outside the gene matches. The CDR3 runs 14 residues. The CDR3 nucleotides read TGCAGCGGGGGGCTAGCGGGAGCCACAGATACGCAGTATTTT. As protein: CSGGLAGATDTQYF.

The V and J genes are TRBV6-1 and TRBJ2-1, with 9 nucleotides matching TRBD2. Trimming took 5 bases from V and 7 from J; bases not matched to a gene: 6. The germline CDR1 and CDR2 sequences are MNHNS and SASEGT. The CDR3 loop spans 14 amino acids. The CDR3 sequence is CASSRGGERNEQFF. DNA for the CDR3: TGTGCCAGCAGTCGCGGGGGGGAGAGGAATGAGCAGTTCTTC.

In this sample, this clonotype turned up a few times. V usage is TRBV4-2 and J usage is TRBJ2-7; 9 positions match TRBD2. CDR1 is LGHNA, CDR2 YNFKEQ, per germline. J gave up 7 bases and V 4 bases, and 14 bases lay outside the gene matches. The CDR3 is 16 amino acids. The CDR3 loop is CASSLPGSSGMGEQYF. In nucleotides, the CDR3 is TGTGCCAGCAGCCTCCCCGGTTCTAGCGGGATGGGTGAGCAGTACTTC.

This clonotype has at least ten counts. The rearrangement uses TRBV18 and TRBJ1-5; a weak D match, TRBD1 (5 bases). The CDR3 consists of 12 residues. The V and J ends lost 2 bases and 9 bases respectively, with 8 bases between them. Germline CDR1 KGHSH, CDR2 LQKENI. The CDR3 protein is CASSPSGGPQHF. CDR3 nucleotides: TGTGCCAGCTCACCATCCGGGGGGCCCCAGCATTTT.

The table lists this clonotype with many counts. V gene TRBV29-1 combines with J gene TRBJ2-1; unclear D gene. The CDR3 runs 12 residues. V shed 3 bases and J shed 8 bases, with 11 bases lying between them. Germline loops: CDR1 SQVTM, CDR2 ANQGSEA. CDR3 sequence: CSVEIGMDEQFF. Written as DNA, the CDR3 is TGCAGCGTTGAGATCGGCATGGATGAGCAGTTCTTC.

This clonotype has a count of ten or more. The rearrangement uses TRBV20-1 and TRBJ2-7, with 8 bases that match TRBD1. The V segment lost 0 bases and the J segment 4 bases; nucleotides outside the gene matches: 8. In germline, CDR1 is DFQATT, CDR2 SNEGSKA (reference sequence). The CDR3 runs to 15 residues. The CDR3 DNA is TGCAGTGCTAGAGATCAGACAGGGGCACGATACGAGCAGTACTTC. Translating it yields CSARDQTGARYEQYF.

V and J are TRBV20-1 and TRBJ2-2, with 10 bases aligning to TRBD1. The junction had 8 bases not matched to a gene; V was cut back by 5 bases and J by 5 bases. The CDR3 totals 15 residues. Germline V gives CDR1 DFQATT, CDR2 SNEGSKA (reference sequence). Here the CDR3 reads CSAPKPGQGTGELFF. DNA for the CDR3: TGCAGTGCTCCCAAGCCGGGACAGGGGACCGGGGAGCTGTTTTTT.

The sample holds a few counts of this clonotype. The chain couples TRBV20-1 to TRBJ2-1, with 13 nucleotides matching TRBD2. The J segment lost 6 bases and the V segment lost 1 base, leaving 6 bases of the junction unmatched. Per the germline V gene, CDR1 is DFQATT and CDR2 is SNEGSKA (reference sequence). The CDR3 contains 16 residues. The CDR3 sequence is CSARVQTSGRINEQFF. The CDR3 bases are TGCAGTGCTAGAGTTCAGACTAGCGGGAGGATCAATGAGCAGTTCTTC.

This clonotype was picked up a small number of times. This rearrangement joins TRBV6-4 to TRBJ2-1, with 7 nucleotides matching TRBD1. The V and J ends lost 6 bases and 1 base, in that order; junction bases with no gene match: 9. The CDR3 loop spans 16 amino acids. CDR1 MRHNA and CDR2 SNTAGT come from the germline V gene. The CDR3 here is CASSPFDRDSYNEQFF. CDR3 sequence (DNA): TGTGCCAGCAGCCCGTTTGACAGGGATTCCTACAATGAGCAGTTCTTC.

This sequence joins TRBV12-3 or TRBV12-4 and TRBJ2-7; TRBD1 is a possible D gene (5 bases). The germline V and J ends were trimmed by 1 base and 2 bases, with 6 bases remaining between them. The CDR3 sequence is 13 residues long. CDR3 bases: TGTGCCAGCAGTTTAGTGACAGCCTACGAGCAGTACTTC. This encodes CASSLVTAYEQYF.